This is a list of T cell receptor beta chains from one sample in a study of cytomegalovirus exposure and HLA in healthy donors. TCRdb keeps only in-frame clones here, not all; method: immunoSEQ multiplex PCR. The table has 130,000 or so clones, just under 90% seen once; the top ten hold about 3.7%. Sequencing used PBMCs. The receptor set was obtained from a young man in good health and CMV-seronegative. Each CDR3 is given with its conserved first and last residue. The order of the fields is clone size, D gene, V gene, J gene, CDR3 protein, CDR3 DNA. The D gene is left open where the match is weak. Clone size is not always given. Where it is, it says once, few, many or a class for expanded clones.

>-|-|TRBV7-9|TRBJ1-6
CASSRQANSPLHF
TGTGCCAGCAGCCGACAGGCCAATTCACCCCTCCACTTT
>-|TRBD1|TRBV18|TRBJ1-6
CASSPTTGTDSPLHF
TGTGCCAGCTCACCAACGACAGGGACGGATTCACCCCTCCACTTT
>few|-|TRBV28|TRBJ2-2
CASSLIVGELFF
TGTGCCAGCAGTTTAATTGTAGGGGAGCTGTTTTTT
>-|TRBD1|TRBV5-6|TRBJ2-3
CASSLPGQVLLGTDTQYF
TGTGCCAGCAGCTTGCCCGGACAGGTGCTATTGGGGACAGATACGCAGTATTTT
>-|TRBD1|TRBV4-1|TRBJ2-3
CASSQPTGGERDTQYF
TGCGCCAGCAGCCAACCGACAGGGGGCGAAAGAGATACGCAGTATTTT
>-|-|TRBV28|TRBJ1-4
CASSLGQNEKLFF
TGTGCCAGCAGTTTAGGCCAGAATGAAAAACTGTTTTTT
>-|-|TRBV10-3|TRBJ2-7
CAISGLTSQYEQYF
TGTGCCATCAGCGGACTAACCTCTCAGTACGAGCAGTACTTC
>-|-|TRBV6-5|TRBJ2-7
CASSYWGQLLGEQYF
TGTGCCAGCAGTTACTGGGGACAACTCCTCGGCGAGCAGTACTTC
>-|TRBD2|TRBV6-5|TRBJ2-7
CASSYSRGREGEQYF
TGTGCCAGCAGTTACTCAAGGGGCCGGGAGGGCGAGCAGTACTTC
>-|TRBD1|TRBV19|TRBJ1-2
CASSITGAGYGYTF
TGTGCCAGTAGTATCACAGGGGCAGGTTATGGCTACACCTTC
>-|-|TRBV21-1|TRBJ2-5
CASSKGSQETQYF
TGTGCCAGCAGCAAGGGCAGTCAAGAGACCCAGTACTTC
>-|-|TRBV5-1|TRBJ2-7
CASSLASTEESYEQYF
TGCGCCAGCAGCTTGGCCTCGACAGAGGAGTCCTACGAGCAGTACTTC